The 15 T cell receptor beta chains below come from one sample, sequenced in a study of blood T cell repertoires in COVID-19. Profiled with immunoSEQ multiplex PCR; TCRdb holds only in-frame clones, not every one. This sample yields about 200,000 clones, of which 70% to 90% are seen a single time; about 5% belongs to the top ten. Sequences were obtained from peripheral blood. Receptor source: a woman of 80 years or more with acute or convalescent COVID-19.

This clone occurred once. The chain couples TRBV2 to TRBJ2-4, with a weak D call TRBD2 (6 bases). The CDR3 runs 15 residues. The germline V and J ends were trimmed by 2 bases and 1 base, with 9 bases remaining between them. Germline CDR1 reads SNHLY; CDR2 reads FYNNEI. CDR3 in DNA: TGTGCCAGCAGTGAACTAGCGTGGGCCAAAAACATTCAGTACTTC. It specifies CASSELAWAKNIQYF.

The chain carries TRBV29-1 and TRBJ2-7, with 9 nucleotides matching TRBD1. J gave up 4 bases and V 6 bases, and 10 bases lay outside the gene matches. There are 14 residues in the CDR3. The V gene's germline CDR1 is SQVTM and CDR2 ANQGSEA. CDR3 sequence (DNA): TGCAGCGTCGCTATGACAGGGGGGAATTACGAGCAGTACTTC. Translation: CSVAMTGGNYEQYF.

This clone was found a few times. As DNA, the CDR3 is TGTGCCAGCAGACAGGGGGACACCGGGGAGCTGTTTTTT. This encodes CASRQGDTGELFF. The V call is TRBV6-6, the J call TRBJ2-2; 8 nucleotides line up with TRBD1. The J segment lost 3 bases and the V segment lost 6 bases, leaving 0 bases of the junction unmatched. This CDR3 has 13 residues. From germline, CDR1 is MNHNY and CDR2 SVGAGI (reference sequence).

The V and J genes are TRBV2 and TRBJ1-1; D gene uncertain. V gave up 4 bases and J gave up 1 base, with 7 bases separating them. The CDR3 has 13 amino acids. Germline V gene sequence: CDR1 SNHLY, CDR2 FYNNEI. The CDR3 loop is CASSVVQNTEAFF. Here the CDR3 DNA reads TGTGCCAGCAGTGTCGTACAGAACACTGAAGCTTTCTTT.

The chain has TRBV7-9 and TRBJ1-4; TRBD1 might be the D (6 bases). This CDR3 region has 15 residues. Between the trimmed V and J ends, which lost 0 bases and 5 bases, there was a span of 10 bases. From germline, CDR1 is SEHNR and CDR2 FQNEAQ (reference sequence). This CDR3 reads CASSLATGSNEKLFF. For the CDR3, the DNA is TGTGCCAGCAGCTTAGCGACAGGATCAAATGAAAAACTGTTTTTT.

This chain joins TRBV25-1 and TRBJ2-2; D remains unclear. V lost 8 bases, J lost 1 base, and 14 bases lay in between. The CDR3 has 15 amino acids. Germline lookup yields CDR1 MGHDK and CDR2 SYGVNS. DNA of the CDR3: TGTGCCAGCGCCGGTGGCGGAAAGAACACCGGGGAGCTGTTTTTT. Its protein product is CASAGGGKNTGELFF.

The chain recombines TRBV19 with TRBJ1-1; the D gene is possibly TRBD1 (6 bases). Germline V gives CDR1 LNHDA, CDR2 SQIVND (reference sequence). The CDR3 is 13 residues long. Trimming left V 7 bases short and J 3 bases short, with 12 bases between. Here the CDR3 reads CASTYREYTEAFF. CDR3 nucleotide sequence: TGTGCCAGTACCTACAGGGAGTACACTGAAGCTTTCTTT.

V and J are TRBV24-1 and TRBJ2-1; TRBD2 might be the D (6 bases). V lost 3 bases and J 2 bases, leaving 16 bases between the germline ends. Germline CDR1 is KGHDR and CDR2 is SFDVKD. The CDR3 is made up of 17 amino acids. The chain's CDR3 is CATSDAVAGRTYNEQFF. The CDR3, as DNA: TGTGCCACCAGTGATGCGGTGGCGGGACGGACCTACAATGAGCAGTTCTTC.

The genes are TRBV28 and TRBJ2-2; the match to TRBD1 covers 7 bases. J was trimmed by 9 bases and V by 6 bases; bases with no gene match: 16. This CDR3 has 16 residues. In germline, CDR1 is MDHEN, CDR2 SYDVKM. The CDR3 sequence is CASSHKGARAHRELFF. The CDR3 DNA follows: TGTGCCAGCAGCCACAAGGGGGCTCGAGCCCACCGGGAGCTGTTTTTT.

The chain couples TRBV18 to TRBJ1-5, with D unresolved. Germline lookup yields CDR1 KGHSH and CDR2 LQKENI. V lost 1 base, J lost 5 bases, and 6 bases lay in between. The CDR3 has 13 residues. The CDR3 bases are TGTGCCAGCTCACCACACGAGGATCAGCCCCAGCATTTT. This gives the protein CASSPHEDQPQHF.

This sequence joins TRBV5-4 and TRBJ1-2; D uncertain. CDR3 length: 13 amino acids. CDR1 is SGHNT and CDR2 is YYREEE in the germline V gene (reference sequence). Trimming stripped 4 bases from V and 2 bases from J, with 9 bases between. The CDR3 sequence: CASSPTLNYGYTF. CDR3 nucleotide sequence: TGTGCCAGCAGCCCAACACTAAACTATGGCTACACCTTC.

J is TRBJ2-7 and V is TRBV5-1; TRBD1 agrees at 9 bases. CDR3 size: 15 residues. Trimming at V came to 0 bases and at J to 6 bases, leaving 7 bases not matched to a gene. CDR1 and CDR2 (germline): SGHRS, YFSETQ. The CDR3 sequence: CASSLAGQGVGEQYF. As DNA, the CDR3 is TGCGCCAGCAGCTTGGCGGGACAGGGTGTTGGCGAGCAGTACTTC.

This chain joins TRBV7-3 and TRBJ2-3, with TRBD2 identical over 11 bases. Germline V gene lookup returns CDR1 SGHTA and CDR2 FQGTGA. V lost 2 bases and J lost 3; bases outside the gene matches: 7. The CDR3 covers 17 residues. The CDR3 protein is CASSLVPTSGTTDTQYF. Here the CDR3 DNA reads TGTGCCAGCAGCTTAGTACCGACTAGCGGGACGACAGATACGCAGTATTTT. The variable domain in full, completed from reference TRBV7-3 and TRBJ2-3, reads GAGVSQTPSNKVTEKGKYVELRCDPISGHTALYWYRQSLGQGPEFLIYFQGTGAADDSGLPNDRFFAVRPEGSVSTLKIQRTERGDSAVYLCASSLVPTSGTTDTQYFGPGTRLTVL.

The chain couples TRBV2 to TRBJ2-7, with D possibly matching TRBD2 (5 bases). Per the germline V gene, CDR1 is SNHLY and CDR2 is FYNNEI. CDR3 length equals 14 residues. V dropped 8 bases and J dropped 0 bases, with 14 bases sitting between them. CDR3 in DNA: TGTGCCAGCTCGACTGGGAGAAGCTCCTACGAGCAGTACTTC. Amino acids: CASSTGRSSYEQYF.

The rearrangement links TRBV18 to TRBJ1-3; D is possibly TRBD1 (5 bases). There are 15 residues in the CDR3. Germline lookup yields CDR1 KGHSH and CDR2 LQKENI. The V and J ends lost 4 bases and 2 bases respectively, with 12 bases between them. CDR3 DNA sequence: TGTGCCAGCTCACTAGGGGTTGCGGCTGGAAACACCATATATTTT. Encoded protein: CASSLGVAAGNTIYF.